Presented here are 15 T cell receptor beta chains from one specimen sequenced in a study of T cell responses to AZD1222 COVID-19 vaccine. The repertoire was sequenced with immunoSEQ multiplex PCR; TCRdb's copy has only in-frame clones and lacks some. The sample has about 22,000 clones; about 80% are singletons. Sequences were derived from peripheral blood, sampled on day 0 of AZD1222 vaccination. All receptors derive from an adult in good health.

In this sample, this clone turned up a few times. The CDR3: CASRGGPSGHNEQFF. The CDR3 DNA sequence: TGTGCCAGCAGGGGAGGCCCTAGCGGTCACAATGAGCAGTTCTTC. The chain carries TRBV3-1 (or the pseudogene TRBV3-2) and TRBJ2-1, with 7 bases lining up with TRBD2. The ends lost 6 bases at V and 5 bases at J; junction bases unmatched: 10. CDR1 and CDR2 from the germline V gene are LGHDT and YNNKEL (reference sequence). The CDR3 loop spans 15 amino acids.

The CDR3 DNA reads TGTGCCAGCAGCCCCGTACTAGCGCCCGCCTACGAGCAGTACTTC. Encoded protein: CASSPVLAPAYEQYF. V is TRBV6-6 and J is TRBJ2-7; TRBD2 matches at 7 bases. The CDR3 totals 15 residues. With 6 bases clipped from V and 2 bases from J, the junction kept 10 bases outside the gene matches. Germline V CDR1 and CDR2: MNHNY, SVGAGI (reference sequence).

The rearrangement links TRBV28 to TRBJ2-2; D may be TRBD2 (7 bases). Germline V lookup: CDR1 MDHEN, CDR2 SYDVKM. The CDR3 is 16 residues long. The V and J ends lost 5 bases and 7 bases respectively, with 20 bases between them. The CDR3 spells CASSPPPGGRGGELFF. The CDR3 nucleotides are TGTGCCAGCAGTCCTCCCCCGGGGGGCCGTGGCGGGGAGCTGTTTTTT.

This clone was seen once. V gene TRBV30 combines with J gene TRBJ2-3, with a possible D match to TRBD2 (6 bases). The germline V and J ends were trimmed by 0 bases and 0 bases, with 10 bases remaining between them. The germline gives CDR1 GTSNPN, CDR2 SVGIG (reference sequence). The CDR3 is 15 amino acids. CDR3 in DNA: TGTGCCTGGAGTGTGGACCGGGGGAGCACAGATACGCAGTATTTT. This translates into CAWSVDRGSTDTQYF.

This clone was seen more than once but under ten times. This chain uses TRBV14 with TRBJ2-1; no reliable D call. The CDR3 sequence is 14 residues long. Trimming shortened V by 4 bases and J by 4 bases, and 11 bases separated the two germline ends. CDR1 and CDR2 (germline): SGHDN, FVKESK. The CDR3 is CASSPEQIYNEQFF. CDR3 DNA: TGTGCCAGCAGCCCTGAACAGATTTACAATGAGCAGTTCTTC.

The chain employs TRBV7-3 and TRBJ2-1; 7 bases match TRBD2. V lost 6 bases, J lost 4 bases, and 9 bases stayed unmatched. Germline lookup yields CDR1 SGHTA and CDR2 FQGTGA. The length of the CDR3 is 15 residues. Here the CDR3 DNA reads TGTGCCAGCAGTCCCGGGACTACAATTTACAATGAGCAGTTCTTC. Translation gives CASSPGTTIYNEQFF.

The chain uses TRBV2 and TRBJ1-3; TRBD1 is a possible D gene (6 bases). V lost 5 bases and J 1 base, leaving 9 bases between the germline ends. Germline V gives CDR1 SNHLY, CDR2 FYNNEI. The length of the CDR3 is 14 residues. DNA of the CDR3: TGTGCCAGCAGTCCCCAGGGGTCTGGAAACACCATATATTTT. The encoded protein is CASSPQGSGNTIYF.

This clone was observed once. The chain joins TRBV12-3 or TRBV12-4 to TRBJ2-7, with D tentatively TRBD2 (5 bases). There are 13 residues in the CDR3. The germline V and J ends were trimmed by 7 bases and 2 bases, with 12 bases remaining between them. The CDR3 bases are TGTGCCAGCACCCCGGGGTGGCCCTACGAGCAGTACTTC. It specifies CASTPGWPYEQYF.

This chain links TRBV4-3 with TRBJ1-5; D call uncertain. This CDR3 region has 13 residues. The germline CDR1 and CDR2 sequences are LGHNA and YSLEER. V was clipped by 0 bases and J by 3 bases, with 3 bases between them. In DNA form, the CDR3 reads TGCGCCAGCAGCCAAGACCTCAATCAGCCCCAGCATTTT. Translated: CASSQDLNQPQHF.

The J gene is TRBJ1-3, the V gene TRBV3-1 (or the pseudogene TRBV3-2), with 9 bases fitting TRBD1. This CDR3 has 14 residues. Germline trimming cut 4 bases from V and 8 bases from J; bases unmatched to any gene: 6. Per the germline V gene, CDR1 is LGHDT and CDR2 is YNNKEL (reference sequence). The DNA of the CDR3 is TGTGCCAGCAGCCTACGGACAGGGGTTGACACCATATATTTT. Its translation is CASSLRTGVDTIYF.

The chain uses TRBV28 and TRBJ2-7; 11 nucleotides align to TRBD1. From germline, CDR1 is MDHEN and CDR2 SYDVKM. Losses at the gene ends were 7 bases for V and 1 base for J; bases not matched to a gene: 6. The CDR3 is made up of 15 amino acids. CDR3 coding DNA: TGTGCCAGCACCAGGACAGGGGGCATTTCCTACGAGCAGTACTTC. Translation: CASTRTGGISYEQYF.

J is TRBJ1-6 and V is TRBV11-2; tentatively, D is TRBD1 (5 bases). Per the germline V gene, CDR1 is SGHAT and CDR2 is FQNNGV. The CDR3 spans 16 residues. Trimming took off 1 base at V and 10 bases at J, with 17 bases between the two ends. The CDR3 is CASSLAGRGRSSPLHF. CDR3 in DNA: TGTGCCAGCAGCTTAGCGGGTCGGGGGAGGTCCTCACCCCTCCACTTT.

The genes are TRBV19 and TRBJ1-1; D not resolved. V was cut by 1 base and J by 0 bases, with 9 bases left in between. The CDR3 consists of 15 residues. Germline values: CDR1 LNHDA, CDR2 SQIVND (reference sequence). For the CDR3, the DNA is TGTGCCAGTAGTATAGTGGGCGGATTGAACACTGAAGCTTTCTTT. Translation gives CASSIVGGLNTEAFF.

This chain connects TRBV3-1 (or the pseudogene TRBV3-2) to TRBJ2-1; 8 positions agree with TRBD1. V gave up 5 bases and J gave up 4 bases; unmatched junction bases: 7. This CDR3 is 15 amino acids long. Germline lookup yields CDR1 LGHDT and CDR2 YNNKEL (reference sequence). This chain's CDR3 is CASSAGTGSYNEQFF. The CDR3, as DNA: TGTGCCAGCAGCGCCGGGACAGGCAGTTACAATGAGCAGTTCTTC.

The chain uses TRBV4-3 and TRBJ2-7; the D is unclear. Germline values: CDR1 LGHNA, CDR2 YSLEER. The length of the CDR3 is 15 residues. The germline V and J ends were trimmed by 2 bases and 6 bases, with 17 bases remaining between them. CDR3 sequence: CASSQNLGFLFEQYF. The DNA of the CDR3 is TGCGCCAGCAGCCAAAACCTAGGGTTTCTTTTCGAGCAGTACTTC.